This T cell receptor (beta chain) was identified in a study of cytomegalovirus exposure and HLA in healthy donors listed by TCRdb under 2017. Some background on the complete study: An earlier analysis of roughly 610 of the donors reported 276 Gb of sequence data and 95 million to 130 million unique TCR beta sequences obtained from about 179 million T cells. The number of typed donors differed by locus: roughly 629-630 for A, B, C, DRB1 and DQB1; some 500 for DQA1; some 590 for DPA1; and roughly 470 for DPB1. A separate validation cohort of over 95 different subjects was used in addition to the roughly 670-subject first cohort. Both class I and class II loci were covered by HLA typing, at four-digit resolution. A later analysis re-analyzed previously published TCR beta repertoires from 500 to 700 donors and added high-resolution HLA genotyping to study TCR occurrence patterns. Roughly 5 DR-DQ haplotypes were handled as single units for association and clustering, since linkage in the cohort was strong. Alongside the repertoire data, information on donor age, sex, ethnicity and CMV serostatus was compiled. High-throughput TCR immunosequencing, statistical association of individual TCRs with disease status, and machine learning were combined to predict cytomegalovirus infection status. An early release that covered approximately 600 HLA-typed donors contained about 300 gigabases of sequencing data and some 87 million unique TCR sequences. The genetic ancestry cluster associated with self-reported Caucasian donors included roughly four fifths of the 350 to 500 genotyped donors. Genome-wide SNP genotypes for about 60% of the roughly 700 donors were used in a later genetic analysis, which treated that subset as a discovery cohort. The study profiled the T cell repertoires of about 720 subjects by immunosequencing and related them to cytomegalovirus serostatus. The study aimed to test whether signatures of past pathogen exposure could be identified by cataloging public T cell receptors. All discovery cohort repertoires had been generated on a single sequencing platform. Among around 400 genotyped donors of the cohort, an average of around 220,000 unique TCR beta nucleotide sequences was sequenced per donor, of which about 18% were non-productive. An earlier analysis of around 580 of the donors used high-throughput TCR beta sequencing to judge whether each TCR beta V gene segment behaved as functional or pseudogenic. Rather than drawing on any new phenotypic data, the later analysis identified candidate immune exposures from TCR beta sequences and the way those sequences occurred across donors.

In regard to this clone: The antigen it recognizes is unknown. No base quality information exists; no much larger clone differs at one position.

Unmatched junction bases come to 7, with V trimmed by 5 bases and J by 7 bases. CDR1 MNHEY and CDR2 SMNVEV are derived from the germline V gene (reference sequence). The CDR3, cysteine through phenylalanine, is 14 amino acids long. Left in the record is the CDR3 DNA by itself, 42 bases read in frame from the first base. The cohort was made up of around 720 healthy bone marrow donors. At the time of sampling, all cohort members were nominally healthy, though unrecorded immune exposures were likely present. The donor was CMV seropositive and was included in the group of around 300 seropositive cohort members. A peripheral blood sample was provided by each donor, and peripheral blood mononuclear cells were used for TCR beta sequencing. The Qiagen DNeasy Blood Extraction Kit was used to extract genomic DNA from the blood cell samples. General conclusions and limits of the study: Compared with the approximately 710-donor mean, donors in an Asian-associated ancestry cluster had fewer N-insertions in productive TCRs, according to a later genetic analysis. Strong co-occurrence of HLA alleles, especially DR and DQ, made assigning TCR associations to individual alleles difficult. Because counts were too low, some 16 rarely observed V segments, including chromosome 9 orphons, were excluded from the earlier analysis of 587 of the donors. In a later analysis, TCR association rates were found to vary across HLA loci, with the most associated TCRs seen for DRB1 alleles and the fewest for HLA-C alleles. Immune exposure information for the cohort was limited to CMV serostatus. Broadly in line with IMGT annotations, most TCR beta V segments showed up in productive rearrangements about 87% or about 30% of the time in an earlier analysis of several hundred of the donors. The cohort was sequenced for TCR beta chains only, and without alpha or paired-chain data the features that could be detected were limited. According to a later analysis, most CMV-associated TCR beta chains appeared to be HLA-restricted, and the HLA associations seemed to be driven largely by CMV exposure. Cytomegalovirus status was reported to be diagnosed by the classifier with high specificity and sensitivity in both the original and validation cohorts. The sequencing pipeline was judged likely to have produced a cluster of highly shared sequence variants as a technical artifact. In the study, approximately 160 TCR beta chains were listed as associated with cytomegalovirus. Across donors, most TCR sequences were observed very rarely, whereas some public TCRs were present in many individuals. Presence/absence analyses assumed roughly uniform sequencing depth across donors, an assumption that may not hold. HLA typing was unavailable for some donors at each locus, so association tests used only the typed subset. Some IMGT-functional V segments, including TRBV6-2 and TRBV6-3, could not be distinguished by the 87-base-pair reads and were therefore excluded. In a later genetic analysis, a missense DCLRE1C variant was associated with V-gene and J-gene trimming of TCR beta chains, and the association was replicated in an independent cohort. The authors suggested that the approach could potentially be generalized to other disease states and immunological phenotypes. Linkage disequilibrium might explain the correlated functional status among segregating V segments, but an unknown experimental factor could not be excluded. In vitro tests confirmed that a few of the cytomegalovirus-associated TCR beta chains recognize cytomegalovirus antigens. At a false discovery rate of 0.05, a later analysis linked 15,000 to 20,000 TCR beta sequences to specific HLA alleles. According to a later analysis, parvovirus B19, influenza, CMV and Epstein-Barr virus appeared linked to several top co-occurrence clusters. A further reported finding was that TCR beta sequences accurately predicted the HLA-A and HLA-B alleles for most subjects in the first cohort. In a later analysis, HLA-associated TCR beta chains showed more clonal expansion and lower generation probabilities than non-associated chains that were equally common.

The library was built by means of the immunoSEQ multiplex PCR assay. For the multiplex PCR, a mixture combining 60 forward primers for TCR Vbeta segments and 13 reverse primers for TCR Jbeta segments was used. A multiplex PCR assay on genomic DNA amplified the CDR3 region of rearranged TCR beta genes. On the Illumina HiSeq System, the amplified TCR beta libraries were sequenced as 87-base-pair reads. For the original study's pipeline: A later analysis counted about 80 million unique TCR beta chains across the 700 or so repertoires, and around 9.9 million of these chains were shared by at least two donors. Raw reads were error-corrected and collapsed into unique sequences with a nearest-neighbor algorithm that merged closely related sequences to remove PCR and sequencing errors. CDR3 sequences were aligned to IMGT reference sequences to assign V, D and J gene segments. For a sequence to be retained, a match of at least six nucleotides was required to both a V gene segment and a J gene segment. Rearrangements were called productive when the CDR3 lacked stop codons and stayed in frame with V and J; all others were non-productive. Following IMGT convention, CDR3 was defined as the stretch from the second conserved V-encoded cysteine to the conserved J-encoded phenylalanine. Sequences without an unambiguous match to a single V gene segment were excluded from the earlier analysis of about 600 of the donors. In an earlier analysis of several hundred of the donors, V segments were called functional above 56.7% productive rearrangements and were called segregating when the between-donor standard deviation exceeded 5%. To diagnose cytomegalovirus status from the catalog of TCR beta chain sequences, a statistical classification framework was built. V and J gene assignment, in a later analysis, came from comparing TCR nucleotide sequences with IMGT/GENE-DB human TR gene sequences. The TCRdist pipeline was used in a later analysis to assign CDR3 sequences and most-parsimonious VDJ recombination scenarios. In a later analysis, every TCR beta chain was defined by the combination of its CDR3 amino acid sequence and its V-gene family, and reads without a unique V-gene family were dropped. To address suspected cross-contamination and a sequencing artifact, a later analysis removed 450 to 700 highly shared, low-generation-probability nucleotide sequences. In a later analysis, a clonal expansion index for each public chain was calculated from normalized within-repertoire ranks of inferred template counts. In a later analysis, generation probabilities were computed with a VDJ recombination model fitted to out-of-frame rearrangements, and the resulting probabilities were checked against IGoR. In a later analysis, hypergeometric tests were used to score TCR-TCR, TCR-HLA and TCR-CMV co-occurrence, with a repertoire-size bias correction applied to TCR pairs. False discovery rates were estimated in a later analysis by permuting HLA or CMV assignments 20 times. A later analysis grouped co-occurring TCRs with DBSCAN, adding TCRdist sequence similarity when clustering within HLA-allele-positive subsets. Repertoires with fewer than 30,000 or more than 120,000 public chains, plus five repertoires with anomalous nucleotide sharing, were excluded from co-occurrence clustering. This is the immuneACCESS table as TCRdb keeps it, with only in-frame sequences that have V and J called. A part of the clones is gone; compared with another copy, unresolved V genes explain less than half, and the rest is unexplained. The DNA was the basis for D and trimming; V, J and clone size are from that table. The table for this sample lists about 190,000 clones; roughly 75% of them were counted only once. Approximately 5% of the sample is in the top ten clones.

Recombination linked TRBV27 to TRBJ1-2, with TRBD1 identical over 10 junction bases. The receptor was isolated from a man younger than 45 in good health and CMV-seropositive. The sequencing input was PBMCs. CDR3 sequence: CASSAQTGGPGYTF. The sequenced DNA: TGTGCCAGCAGTGCCCAGACAGGGGGCCCTGGCTACACCTTC.